These 9 T cell receptor beta chains came from one sample sequenced in a study of OX40 agonist ivuxolimab in advanced cancers. TCRdb keeps only in-frame clones here, not all; method: immunoSEQ multiplex PCR. Among 55,000 to 85,000 clones listed, nearly 90% were seen once. The sequenced sample was CD4+ or CD8+ T cells sorted from blood, obtained in a trial of the OX40 agonist ivuxolimab. All receptors come from an adult with an advanced solid tumor such as melanoma, head and neck, liver or kidney cancer.

J is TRBJ2-3 and V is TRBV9; TRBD2 aligns across 9 bases. V was pared by 0 bases and J by 6 bases, with 5 bases of the junction left unmatched. CDR1 and CDR2 (germline): SGDLS, YYNGEE. The CDR3 contains 15 residues. CDR3 sequence: CASSVGGLAIDTQYF. The CDR3 DNA follows: TGTGCCAGCAGCGTAGGGGGACTAGCAATTGATACGCAGTATTTT. Variable domain in full (rest from reference TRBV9 and TRBJ2-3): DSGVTQTPKHLITATGQRVTLRCSPRSGDLSVYWYQQSLDQGLQFLIQYYNGEERAKGNILERFSAQQFPDLHSELNLSSLELGDSALYFCASSVGGLAIDTQYFGPGTRLTVL.

The chain recombines TRBV5-4 with TRBJ2-4; no clear D gene. Trimming cost V 4 bases and J 1 base, with 15 bases left between them. The CDR3 sequence is 16 residues long. Germline CDR1 and CDR2: SGHNT and YYREEE (reference sequence). The CDR3 region is CASSDLRLGAKNIQYF. DNA for the CDR3: TGTGCCAGCAGCGACTTAAGGTTGGGGGCCAAAAACATTCAGTACTTC.

V gene TRBV6-1 combines with J gene TRBJ1-2, with D possibly TRBD1 on 5 matching bases. V lost 4 bases and J 4 bases, leaving 13 bases between the germline ends. Germline CDR1 MNHNS, CDR2 SASEGT. This CDR3 is 14 amino acids long. The CDR3: CASSGRGSSYGYTF. The CDR3 bases are TGTGCCAGCAGTGGGCGGGGGAGCAGCTATGGCTACACCTTC.

The rearrangement joins TRBV19 to TRBJ1-3; possible D gene TRBD1, 5 bases. The CDR3 runs 14 residues. Germline values: CDR1 LNHDA, CDR2 SQIVND (reference sequence). With 1 base removed from V and 2 bases from J, the gap between germline ends came to 6 bases. CDR3 in DNA: TGTGCCAGTAGTATAGGCAGGGCTGGAAACACCATATATTTT. Protein product: CASSIGRAGNTIYF.

The V call is TRBV5-1, the J call TRBJ1-1; 8 bases are a match to TRBD1. After removal of 0 bases from V and 5 bases from J, the junction contained 3 bases not matched to a gene. CDR1 is SGHRS, CDR2 YFSETQ, per germline. This CDR3 has 14 amino acids. The DNA for the CDR3 is TGCGCCAGCAGCTTGGCAGGGGGCGTTACTGAAGCTTTCTTT. Protein product: CASSLAGGVTEAFF.

V is TRBV7-2 and J is TRBJ2-5, with D tentatively TRBD1 or TRBD2 (5 bases each). Per germline, CDR1 SGHTA and CDR2 FQGNSA. CDR3 length: 16 amino acids. Trimming pared 1 base from V and 1 base from J, leaving 13 bases between. CDR3 region: CASSLVRGDIQETQYF. CDR3 sequence (DNA): TGTGCCAGCAGCTTAGTTCGGGGCGACATCCAAGAGACCCAGTACTTC.

This sequence joins TRBV19 and TRBJ2-5; D is uncertain. Germline lookup yields CDR1 LNHDA and CDR2 SQIVND (reference sequence). V dropped 3 bases and J dropped 3 bases, with 11 bases sitting between them. The CDR3 contains 14 residues. CDR3 protein: CASSIQGSEETQYF. The CDR3 nucleotides read TGTGCCAGTAGTATCCAAGGGTCGGAAGAGACCCAGTACTTC.

The gene calls are TRBV7-2 and TRBJ2-7; weak D call: TRBD2 (5 bases). The CDR3 length is 13 residues. Germline assignment: CDR1 SGHTA and CDR2 FQGNSA. V lost 6 bases and J lost 7, with 16 bases in between. The CDR3 here is CASRSGPDREQYF. CDR3 nucleotides: TGTGCCAGCAGAAGCGGACCCGACCGTGAGCAGTACTTC.

The chain joins TRBV18 to TRBJ2-7, with TRBD1 matching 9 bases. The CDR3 is 16 amino acids. V dropped 1 base and J dropped 6; count of bases not matched to a gene: 10. Germline lookup yields CDR1 KGHSH and CDR2 LQKENI. The CDR3 DNA is TGTGCCAGCTCACCACTAGAAACAGGGGGCATCGGCGAGCAGTACTTC. The encoded protein is CASSPLETGGIGEQYF.